These T cell receptor beta chains were read from a single sample in a study of shared clonotypes between healthy human individuals. Profiled with immunoSEQ multiplex PCR; TCRdb holds only in-frame clones, not every one. The data contain 2 million to 2.5 million clones, 90% to 95% of them singletons. The sample taken for sequencing was naive CD4+ T cells from PBMCs. These receptor sequences come from a young man in good health. Some clones in this sample may be carry-over from other donors' samples. Both conserved end residues are part of each CDR3.

CATAQGDINQPQHF	TRBJ1-5	TRBV6-6
CASSLAPPPTNTEAFF	TRBJ1-1	TRBV5-1
CASSLRGQISYEQYF	TRBJ2-7	TRBV6-1
CASSLLNAGAYNEQFF	TRBJ2-1	TRBV7-3
CASSQESDRVGGYTF	TRBJ1-2	TRBV4-2
CSARSDVGTYAFF	TRBJ1-1	TRBV29-1
CASGLVLLGLAGGATSNEQFF	TRBJ2-1	TRBV12-5
CASSPSTVGSGNTIYF	TRBJ1-3	TRBV18
CASRAGGRTEAFF	TRBJ1-1	TRBV28
CASSIDLPSGNKISYNEQFF	TRBJ2-1	TRBV19
CASSDETASSYNEQFF	TRBJ2-1	TRBV6-4
CASSEASNTQYF	TRBJ2-3	TRBV6-1
CAWSPGTLYEQYF	TRBJ2-7	TRBV30
CASSQGDRTGYTF	TRBJ1-2	TRBV4-2
CASSPTDSFEQYF	TRBJ2-7	TRBV5-1
CASSLVTASGETQYF	TRBJ2-5	TRBV5-1
CASNIDRAQPQHF	TRBJ1-5	TRBV9
CASSPSGGRDRDEQFF	TRBJ2-1	TRBV18
CASSLILRGPRGEQFF	TRBJ2-1	TRBV27